The 16 T cell receptor beta chains listed next were all sequenced from one sample in a study of cytotoxic CD8 clonotypes in ibrutinib-treated CLL. Assay used: immunoSEQ multiplex PCR; TCRdb lists only in-frame clones, some missing. The sample contains over 120,000 clones, more than 70% of which appear only once. The sample in question was PBMCs, obtained after 36 months of ibrutinib treatment. The receptors come from a human donor with chronic lymphocytic leukemia.

The chain employs TRBV6-5 and TRBJ2-7, with D possibly being TRBD2 (6 bases). In germline, CDR1 is MNHEY, CDR2 SVGAGI. With 6 bases removed from V and 2 bases from J, the gap between germline ends came to 8 bases. The CDR3 loop spans 12 amino acids. The CDR3 DNA reads as TGTGCCAGCAGCCGGGGGACCTACGAGCAGTACTTC. Translated: CASSRGTYEQYF.

CDR3 residues: CASSLGAGGLYEQYF. Written as DNA, the CDR3 is TGCGCCAGCAGCTTGGGAGCGGGAGGGCTCTACGAGCAGTACTTC. The chain carries TRBV5-1 and TRBJ2-7, with 10 bases identical to TRBD2. This CDR3 is built from 15 residues. CDR1 is SGHRS, CDR2 YFSETQ, per germline. J gave up 3 bases and V 0 bases, and 3 bases lay outside the gene matches.

The gene calls are TRBV10-3 and TRBJ2-7, with 9 bases matching TRBD2. Germline V lookup: CDR1 ENHRY, CDR2 SYGVKD. With V trimmed by 6 bases and J by 5 bases, 8 bases remained unmatched. The CDR3 runs to 14 residues. CDR3 region: CAIRGSSGSHEQYF. In nucleotides, the CDR3 is TGTGCCATCAGGGGGAGTAGCGGGAGCCACGAGCAGTACTTC.

The gene calls are TRBV27 and TRBJ2-1; D call uncertain. The V gene's germline CDR1 is MNHEY and CDR2 SMNVEV (reference sequence). V was trimmed by 6 bases and J by 0 bases, leaving 12 bases between them. CDR3 length equals 15 residues. The CDR3 DNA reads as TGTGCCAGCAGCCTAGAGATGAGCTCCTACAATGAGCAGTTCTTC. Its protein product is CASSLEMSSYNEQFF.

The rearrangement uses TRBV30 and TRBJ1-6, with a tentative D call TRBD1 (6 bases). V lost 4 bases, J lost 7 bases, and 14 bases lay in between. Germline-derived CDR1 and CDR2 are GTSNPN and SVGIG (reference sequence). The CDR3 covers 14 residues. In DNA form, the CDR3 reads TGTGCCTGGACTAGGACAGATCTAAATTCACCCCTCCACTTT. Translating it yields CAWTRTDLNSPLHF.

This clone was seen just once. This chain uses TRBV11-2 with TRBJ2-1; D is perhaps TRBD1 (5 bases). The CDR3 has 11 residues. Trimming removed 6 bases at V and 6 bases at J, with 6 bases between. Germline CDR1 SGHAT, CDR2 FQNNGV. The CDR3 DNA follows: TGTGCCAGCAGGCAGGGCAATGAGCAGTTCTTC. It encodes CASRQGNEQFF.

V gene TRBV7-9 combines with J gene TRBJ1-3; D gene unclear. This CDR3 contains 15 residues. Trimming took off 1 base at V and 2 bases at J, with 9 bases between the two ends. CDR1 and CDR2 from the germline V gene are SEHNR and FQNEAQ (reference sequence). The CDR3 coding sequence is TGTGCCAGCAGCTTAGTTGGGTTTACTGGAAACACCATATATTTT. This translates into CASSLVGFTGNTIYF.

The genes are TRBV5-4 and TRBJ1-6; the D is unclear. In germline, CDR1 is SGHNT, CDR2 YYREEE (reference sequence). Trimming removed 0 bases at V and 10 bases at J, with 8 bases between. The CDR3 loop spans 13 amino acids. The CDR3 coding sequence is TGTGCCAGCAGCTTGGTCGGAGGCTCACCCCTCCACTTT. Protein: CASSLVGGSPLHF.

The V gene is TRBV7-9, the J gene TRBJ2-2; either TRBD1 or TRBD2 may supply D (5 bases each). The CDR3 consists of 16 residues. Germline loops: CDR1 SEHNR, CDR2 FQNEAQ (reference sequence). Trimming took off 1 base at V and 1 base at J, with 10 bases between the two ends. CDR3 in amino acids: CASSLGPRGNTGELFF. The CDR3 bases are TGTGCCAGCAGCTTAGGGCCGAGGGGGAACACCGGGGAGCTGTTTTTT.

The J gene is TRBJ2-1, the V gene TRBV7-9, with D perhaps matching TRBD2 (5 bases). Trimming shortened V by 10 bases and J by 4 bases, and 14 bases separated the two germline ends. Per the germline V gene, CDR1 is SEHNR and CDR2 is FQNEAQ (reference sequence). This CDR3 has 13 amino acids. This CDR3 is CATQEVGYNEQFF. The CDR3 nucleotides read TGTGCCACCCAGGAGGTGGGGTACAATGAGCAGTTCTTC.

Regarding this clone: The same CDR3 also results from other DNA sequences found in this sample. This sequence joins TRBV7-3 and TRBJ2-7; 8 bases match TRBD1. The CDR3 has 16 residues. The V gene end was trimmed by 7 bases and the J gene end by 2 bases; junction bases not matched to a gene: 13. Germline assignment: CDR1 SGHTA and CDR2 FQGTGA. The CDR3: CASTPETGQAPYEQYF. Here the CDR3 DNA reads TGTGCCAGCACCCCAGAGACGGGACAGGCGCCCTACGAGCAGTACTTC. Full variable domain (outside the CDR3, taken from reference TRBV7-3 and TRBJ2-7): GAGVSQTPSNKVTEKGKYVELRCDPISGHTALYWYRQSLGQGPEFLIYFQGTGAADDSGLPNDRFFAVRPEGSVSTLKIQRTERGDSAVYLCASTPETGQAPYEQYFGPGTRLTVT.

The chain uses TRBV5-1 and TRBJ1-4; weak D call: TRBD1 (5 bases). Trimming stripped 4 bases from V and 4 bases from J, with 11 bases between. This CDR3 spans 14 amino acids. Per the germline V gene, CDR1 is SGHRS and CDR2 is YFSETQ. The CDR3 DNA reads as TGCGCCAGCAGCAGGACAATTAATAATGAAAAACTGTTTTTT. It encodes CASSRTINNEKLFF.

The CDR3 protein is CASSLGGYGYTF. CDR3 nucleotides: TGTGCCAGCAGCCTAGGGGGCTATGGCTACACCTTC. The V gene is TRBV7-8, the J gene TRBJ1-2, with D perhaps TRBD1 (6 bases). Germline V CDR1 and CDR2: SGHVS, FQNEAQ. The CDR3 has 12 amino acids. Trimming pared 5 bases from V and 4 bases from J, leaving 8 bases between.

This clone appeared a single time. The rearrangement uses TRBV11-2 and TRBJ2-1, with 7 bases aligning to TRBD2. This CDR3 has 14 amino acids. J was trimmed by 10 bases and V by 3 bases; bases with no gene match: 9. Germline V gene data show CDR1 as SGHAT and CDR2 as FQNNGV. Here the CDR3 DNA reads TGTGCCAGCAGCTTGAGTGCGGGAGCCAGAGAGCAGTTCTTC. This codes for CASSLSAGAREQFF.

The chain has TRBV4-1 and TRBJ2-7; 14 nucleotides agree with TRBD2. The CDR3 consists of 18 residues. Germline CDR1 is MGHRA and CDR2 is YSYEKL. Trimming removed 1 base from V and 4 bases from J; junction bases left unmatched: 9. The CDR3 loop is CASSQGLAGGPKSYEQYF. As DNA, the CDR3 is TGCGCCAGCAGCCAAGGACTAGCGGGGGGGCCCAAGAGTTACGAGCAGTACTTC.

This chain connects TRBV5-5 to TRBJ2-7; D not resolved. With 3 bases removed from V and 0 bases from J, the gap between germline ends came to 4 bases. The CDR3 contains 12 residues. Germline values: CDR1 SGHKS, CDR2 YYEKEE (reference sequence). CDR3 in DNA: TGTGCCAGCAGCTGGAGCTCCTACGAGCAGTACTTC. It specifies CASSWSSYEQYF.